These 17 T cell receptor beta chains came from one sample sequenced in a study of cytomegalovirus exposure and HLA in healthy donors (dated by TCRdb to about 2017). The library was prepared using the immunoSEQ multiplex PCR assay. For the multiplex PCR, a mixture combining 60 forward primers for TCR Vbeta segments and 13 reverse primers for TCR Jbeta segments was used. TCRdb limited this immuneACCESS table to in-frame rearrangements with V and J called. A share of clones is missing; checked studies link under half to unresolved V genes, and the rest is unexplained. The sample profile shows about 200,000 clones; 79% of them were found once. The leading ten clones occupy less than 2% of the sample. Sequencing used PBMCs. The receptors stem from a girl aged 10-17 years in good health and CMV-seropositive.

V is TRBV11-2 and J is TRBJ2-5; 8 bases line up with TRBD1. This CDR3 comprises 15 residues. The ends lost 2 bases at V and 5 bases at J; junction bases unmatched: 7. The germline gives CDR1 SGHAT, CDR2 FQNNGV. The CDR3 DNA reads as TGTGCCAGCAGCTTAAGGCAGGGGGCGCGGGAGACCCAGTACTTC. Amino acid sequence: CASSLRQGARETQYF. Filled out from reference TRBV11-2 and TRBJ2-5, the complete variable domain reads EAGVAQSPRYKIIEKRQSVAFWCNPISGHATLYWYQQILGQGPKLLIQFQNNGVVDDSQLPKDRFSAERLKGVDSTLKIQPAKLEDSAVYLCASSLRQGARETQYFGPGTRLLVL.

The rearrangement joins TRBV19 to TRBJ2-7, with 7 bases matching TRBD1. CDR1 is LNHDA and CDR2 is SQIVND in the germline V gene (reference sequence). This CDR3 is built from 13 residues. With V trimmed by 7 bases and J by 5 bases, 8 bases remained unmatched. DNA for the CDR3: TGTGCCAGTACGCAAGGGGGCAACCACGAGCAGTACTTC. Residues: CASTQGGNHEQYF. The whole variable domain, filled in from reference TRBV19 and TRBJ2-7, reads DGGITQSPKYLFRKEGQNVTLSCEQNLNHDAMYWYRQDPGQGLRLIYYSQIVNDFQKGDIAEGYSVSREKKESFPLTVTSAQKNPTAFYLCASTQGGNHEQYFGPGTRLTVT.

The chain carries TRBV7-2 and TRBJ1-5; D remains unclear. V lost 2 bases to trimming and J lost 0 bases, with 8 bases between them. Germline loops: CDR1 SGHTA, CDR2 FQGNSA. CDR3 length: 15 amino acids. The chain's CDR3 is CASSLWAVSNQPQHF. Here the CDR3 DNA reads TGTGCCAGCAGCTTATGGGCAGTTAGCAATCAGCCCCAGCATTTT.

The gene calls are TRBV7-2 and TRBJ1-3; tentatively, D is TRBD1 (6 bases). V shed 2 bases and J shed 3 bases, with 11 bases lying between them. Per germline, CDR1 SGHTA and CDR2 FQGNSA. This CDR3 spans 15 amino acids. CDR3 nucleotides: TGTGCCAGCAGCTTACTGCGGGGGCTTGGAAACACCATATATTTT. Translating it yields CASSLLRGLGNTIYF.

The chain recombines TRBV29-1 with TRBJ1-2, with D possibly matching TRBD1 (6 bases). The V end lost 3 bases, the J end lost 4 bases, and 15 bases lay between the germline ends. This CDR3 has 14 amino acids. Germline V gene sequence: CDR1 SQVTM, CDR2 ANQGSEA. CDR3 bases: TGCAGCGTTGAGCAGGATGGACAGAGCTATGGCTACACCTTC. This gives the protein CSVEQDGQSYGYTF.

The chain links TRBV5-4 to TRBJ2-7, with D maybe TRBD2 (6 bases). V lost 4 bases, J lost 2 bases, and 22 bases lay in between. Germline-derived CDR1 and CDR2 are SGHNT and YYREEE (reference sequence). This CDR3 is 17 amino acids long. DNA of the CDR3: TGTGCCAGCAGCCCCCGTTTAGGAGGGGCCTCCACCTACGAGCAGTACTTC. The encoded protein is CASSPRLGGASTYEQYF. The full variable domain, completed using reference TRBV5-4 and TRBJ2-7, is ETGVTQSPTHLIKTRGQQVTLRCSSQSGHNTVSWYQQALGQGPQFIFQYYREEENGRGNFPPRFSGLQFPNYSSELNVNALELDDSALYLCASSPRLGGASTYEQYFGPGTRLTVT.

J is TRBJ2-3 and V is TRBV11-3; 10 nucleotides align to TRBD2. This CDR3 has 15 amino acids. Germline V gene lookup returns CDR1 SGHNT and CDR2 YENEEA. V shed 2 bases and J 4 bases; nucleotides not matched to a gene: 3. The CDR3 sequence: CASSLFSGGPDTQYF. The CDR3 bases are TGTGCCAGCAGCTTATTTAGCGGGGGGCCAGATACGCAGTATTTT. Full variable domain (rest looked up from reference TRBV11-3 and TRBJ2-3): EAGVVQSPRYKIIEKKQPVAFWCNPISGHNTLYWYLQNLGQGPELLIRYENEEAVDDSQLPKDRFSAERLKGVDSTLKIQPAELGDSAVYLCASSLFSGGPDTQYFGPGTRLTVL.

The chain has TRBV5-4 and TRBJ2-7; 7 bases line up with TRBD1. Germline lookup yields CDR1 SGHNT and CDR2 YYREEE (reference sequence). The CDR3 contains 13 residues. Trimming at V came to 4 bases and at J to 3 bases, leaving 4 bases not matched to a gene. The CDR3 region is CASSVTGSYEQYF. The DNA for the CDR3 is TGTGCCAGCAGCGTGACAGGGAGCTACGAGCAGTACTTC. Based on the CDR3 plus reference TRBV5-4 and TRBJ2-7, the full variable domain is ETGVTQSPTHLIKTRGQQVTLRCSSQSGHNTVSWYQQALGQGPQFIFQYYREEENGRGNFPPRFSGLQFPNYSSELNVNALELDDSALYLCASSVTGSYEQYFGPGTRLTVT.

V gene TRBV10-2 combines with J gene TRBJ1-5; 8 nucleotides agree with TRBD1. The CDR3 consists of 13 residues. The germline V gene encodes CDR1 WSHSY and CDR2 SAAADI. J was trimmed by 2 bases and V by 10 bases; bases with no gene match: 4. The chain's CDR3 is CATKTGGNQPQHF. CDR3 coding DNA: TGCGCCACCAAGACAGGGGGCAATCAGCCCCAGCATTTT.

The chain uses TRBV19 and TRBJ2-7, with D maybe TRBD1 (5 bases). Germline V gives CDR1 LNHDA, CDR2 SQIVND (reference sequence). This CDR3 has 13 residues. V lost 1 base, J lost 3 bases, and 7 bases lay in between. The CDR3 protein is CASSIVGDYEQYF. For the CDR3, the DNA is TGTGCCAGTAGTATAGTAGGGGACTACGAGCAGTACTTC.

The chain employs TRBV7-2 and TRBJ2-1; D is perhaps TRBD2 (6 bases). The CDR3 is 14 amino acids. V lost 1 base and J 7 bases, leaving 11 bases between the germline ends. Germline assignment: CDR1 SGHTA and CDR2 FQGNSA. The CDR3 nucleotides are TGTGCCAGCAGCTTAGGTGGGGGGTTAAATGAGCAGTTCTTC. This sequence encodes CASSLGGGLNEQFF.

The V and J genes are TRBV11-3 and TRBJ2-3, with D possibly being TRBD1 (5 bases). Germline V gene lookup returns CDR1 SGHNT and CDR2 YENEEA. The V gene lost 5 bases and the J gene lost 0 bases, with 12 bases spanning the gap. The CDR3 totals 15 residues. CDR3 sequence (DNA): TGTGCCAGCAGCCGGACAATCGCTAGCACAGATACGCAGTATTTT. Translating it yields CASSRTIASTDTQYF. Based on the CDR3 plus reference TRBV11-3 and TRBJ2-3, the full variable domain is EAGVVQSPRYKIIEKKQPVAFWCNPISGHNTLYWYLQNLGQGPELLIRYENEEAVDDSQLPKDRFSAERLKGVDSTLKIQPAELGDSAVYLCASSRTIASTDTQYFGPGTRLTVL.

The genes are TRBV6-5 and TRBJ1-5; TRBD1 is a possible D gene (6 bases). The CDR3 runs to 15 residues. Trimming pared 7 bases from V and 1 base from J, leaving 14 bases between. The germline gives CDR1 MNHEY, CDR2 SVGAGI. The CDR3 loop is CASTGSGTSNQPQHF. The CDR3 bases are TGTGCCAGCACGGGGTCAGGGACAAGCAATCAGCCCCAGCATTTT.

In its sample, this clone was seen a few times. J is TRBJ2-3 and V is TRBV25-1; TRBD2 is a possible D gene (7 bases). The CDR3 consists of 13 residues. CDR1 and CDR2 (germline): MGHDK, SYGVNS. Trimming pared 11 bases from V and 2 bases from J, leaving 14 bases between. The CDR3 DNA sequence: TGTGCCTCGAAGGGGGGGCCCACAGATACGCAGTATTTT. It specifies CASKGGPTDTQYF.

V gene TRBV14 combines with J gene TRBJ2-2; tentatively, D is TRBD2 (5 bases). Trimming left V 4 bases short and J 7 bases short, with 22 bases between. The CDR3 totals 17 residues. Germline CDR1 and CDR2: SGHDN and FVKESK. The CDR3 DNA is TGTGCCAGCAGCCCATTGACATCCGGGAAAATGGTCGGGGAGCTGTTTTTT. Protein: CASSPLTSGKMVGELFF.

The chain has TRBV28 and TRBJ2-7; D is perhaps TRBD2 (6 bases). Trimming left V 3 bases short and J 3 bases short, with 9 bases between. Per the germline V gene, CDR1 is MDHEN and CDR2 is SYDVKM. The length of the CDR3 is 13 residues. CDR3 DNA sequence: TGTGCCAGCAGTTTGGGCGGGAACTACGAGCAGTACTTC. The encoded protein is CASSLGGNYEQYF.

The genes are TRBV2 and TRBJ1-1; D gene ambiguous. This CDR3 contains 12 residues. CDR1 is SNHLY and CDR2 is FYNNEI in the germline V gene. The ends were cut back, 3 bases at V and 1 base at J, with 3 bases in the middle. The CDR3 is CASSDWNTEAFF. The CDR3 nucleotides are TGTGCCAGCAGTGACTGGAACACTGAAGCTTTCTTT.